Shown below are 4 T cell receptor beta chains from a single sample sequenced in a study of beta chain features in type 1 diabetes. Every isolated RNA sample was fully reverse transcribed, so sequencing captured expressed TCRB transcripts. Here immunoSEQ multiplex PCR was the method, and the copy in TCRdb shows in-frame clones only, minus some. Of 450,000 or so clones detected, about 10% appear once; the ten largest clones hold 0.045% to 0.05%. The specimen sequenced was naive CD4+ T cells from blood. These TCRs come from a woman aged 18 to 35 in good health.

The rearrangement joins TRBV5-6 to TRBJ1-4; 10 bases align to TRBD1. The CDR3 consists of 16 residues. Trimming at V came to 1 base and at J to 5 bases, leaving 5 bases not matched to a gene. Germline CDR1 and CDR2: SGHDT and YYEEEE. CDR3: CASSLSGTGENEKLFF. Written as DNA, the CDR3 is TGTGCCAGCAGCTTGTCCGGGACAGGGGAGAATGAAAAACTGTTTTTT.

The chain carries TRBV6-6 and TRBJ1-2; 7 bases are shared with TRBD1. The CDR3 runs to 13 residues. Trimming at V came to 2 bases and at J to 7 bases, leaving 4 bases not matched to a gene. Germline values: CDR1 MNHNY, CDR2 SVGAGI (reference sequence). For the CDR3, the DNA is TGTGCCAGCAGTTACGACAGGGTGGGTGGCTACACCTTC. Translation: CASSYDRVGGYTF.

The chain couples TRBV5-1 to TRBJ2-5; D may be TRBD1 (6 bases). Germline CDR1 and CDR2: SGHRS and YFSETQ. V was trimmed by 2 bases and J by 2 bases, leaving 13 bases between them. The CDR3 extends over 15 amino acids. CDR3 protein: CASSLMGTPQETQYF. The DNA for the CDR3 is TGCGCCAGCAGCTTAATGGGGACACCGCAAGAGACCCAGTACTTC.

This clone was detected a few times. The V call is TRBV19, the J call TRBJ2-7; D possibly matches TRBD1 or TRBD2 (5 bases each). The CDR3 sequence is 14 residues long. Trimming stripped 3 bases from V and 6 bases from J, with 15 bases between. In germline, CDR1 is LNHDA, CDR2 SQIVND (reference sequence). This chain's CDR3 is CASSITGPGSEQYF. The CDR3 DNA reads as TGTGCCAGTAGTATTACGGGACCCGGTAGCGAGCAGTACTTC.